The clone carrying this T cell receptor (beta chain) has a count of ten or more. The sample is drawn from a study of Graves' ophthalmopathy and Graves' hyperthyroidism. Amplified material comprised TCR beta CDR3 regions derived from RNA transcripts. Following a first-round RT-PCR that used HTBI primers, a second-round multiplex PCR was carried out. MiXCR, applied by TCRdb to the multiplex PCR reads, yields one record per CDR3 protein. The sample lists some 370,000 distinct CDR3 sequences; 17% were seen once. This CDR3 has 15 residues. Trimming removed 6 bases from V and 2 bases from J, with 17 bases in between.

The source is an adult woman with stable Graves' hyperthyroidism. The chain has TRBV12-3 or TRBV12-4 and TRBJ2-7, with D perhaps TRBD2 (5 bases). Sequenced input: peripheral blood. DNA for the CDR3: TGTGCCAGCAGCCGTCTCCACTCCGGGACCTACGAGCAGTACTTC. This sequence encodes CASSRLHSGTYEQYF.